The clone carrying this T cell receptor beta chain was counted between two and nine times. TCRdb keeps only in-frame clones here, not all; method: immunoSEQ multiplex PCR. The sample has about 610,000 clones, approximately 87% seen once. The CDR3 length is 13 residues. The germline gives CDR1 MNHEY, CDR2 SVGAGI. V was cut by 6 bases and J by 7 bases, with 12 bases left in between. The sample comes from a study of shared T cell receptors in the human thymus. These same records also appear under a second study, on human thymus T cells. That source adds: Use of V and J genes seemed skewed within the thymic and blood repertoires. A high degree of thymic repertoire overlap among unrelated individuals was reported in related research.

The chain has TRBV6-5 and TRBJ1-4; D gene unclear. This clonotype was sampled from a boy in the first two years of life with a congenital heart defect. Sequenced material: thymocytes. The CDR3 DNA sequence: TGTGCCAGCAGCCGGCTAGGGAGTGAAAAACTGTTTTTT. Protein product: CASSRLGSEKLFF.